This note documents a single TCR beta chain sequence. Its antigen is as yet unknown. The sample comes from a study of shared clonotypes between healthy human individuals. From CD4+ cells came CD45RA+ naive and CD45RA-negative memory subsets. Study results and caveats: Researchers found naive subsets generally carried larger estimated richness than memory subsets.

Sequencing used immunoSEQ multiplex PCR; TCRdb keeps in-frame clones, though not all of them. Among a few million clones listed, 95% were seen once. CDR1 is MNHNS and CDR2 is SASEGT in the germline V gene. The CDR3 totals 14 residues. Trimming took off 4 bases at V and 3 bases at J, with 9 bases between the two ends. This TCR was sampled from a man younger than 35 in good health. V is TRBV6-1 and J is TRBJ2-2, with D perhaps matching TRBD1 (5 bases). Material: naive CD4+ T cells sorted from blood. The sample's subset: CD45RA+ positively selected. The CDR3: CASSAQGYTGELFF. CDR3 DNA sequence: TGTGCCAGCAGTGCCCAGGGATACACCGGGGAGCTGTTTTTT.